These 9 T cell receptor beta chains were all obtained from the same sample, sequenced in a study of T cell responses to AZD1222 COVID-19 vaccine. Data came from immunoSEQ multiplex PCR; TCRdb stores just in-frame clones and leaves some out. Seen here are over 130,000 clones, about 90% observed once, and the top ten hold about 1.5%. This sample comprised peripheral blood, obtained 28 days after the second AZD1222 dose. Receptors originate from an adult who received the AZD1222 COVID-19 vaccine.

In its sample, this clone was seen once. This chain joins TRBV7-9 and TRBJ2-7; 11 bases are a match to TRBD2. From germline, CDR1 is SEHNR and CDR2 FQNEAQ (reference sequence). The CDR3 is made up of 15 amino acids. V lost 4 bases, J lost 4 bases, and 6 bases stayed unmatched. CDR3 in amino acids: CASSSASGRLYEQYF. CDR3 nucleotide sequence: TGTGCCAGCAGCTCGGCTAGCGGGAGGTTGTACGAGCAGTACTTC. The full variable domain, completed using reference TRBV7-9 and TRBJ2-7, is DTGVSQNPRHKITKRGQNVTFRCDPISEHNRLYWYRQTLGQGPEFLTYFQNEAQLEKSRLLSDRFSAERPKGSFSTLEIQRTEQGDSAMYLCASSSASGRLYEQYFGPGTRLTVT.

The chain joins TRBV29-1 to TRBJ1-2; 9 positions agree with TRBD1. J lost 2 bases, V lost 6 bases, and 4 bases had no gene match. The length of the CDR3 is 13 residues. Germline lookup yields CDR1 SQVTM and CDR2 ANQGSEA. Here the CDR3 reads CSVATGGNYGYTF. The DNA of the CDR3 is TGCAGCGTCGCGACAGGGGGGAACTATGGCTACACCTTC.

The chain is built from TRBV7-9 and TRBJ2-6, with a possible D match to TRBD2 (5 bases). The germline V gene encodes CDR1 SEHNR and CDR2 FQNEAQ (reference sequence). V lost 1 base, J lost 4 bases, and 11 bases lay in between. The length of the CDR3 is 16 residues. The CDR3 region is CASSLVSGAGANVLTF. In DNA form, the CDR3 reads TGTGCCAGCAGCTTAGTAAGCGGCGCGGGGGCCAACGTCCTGACTTTC.

The chain couples TRBV4-3 to TRBJ2-4; 8 nucleotides line up with TRBD1. V shed 4 bases, J shed 2 bases, and the junction held 4 bases outside the gene matches. Germline assignment: CDR1 LGHNA and CDR2 YSLEER. The CDR3 sequence is 15 residues long. CDR3 sequence: CASSLNRGTKNIQYF. The CDR3 DNA reads as TGCGCCAGCAGCCTCAACAGGGGGACCAAAAACATTCAGTACTTC.

The chain uses TRBV19 and TRBJ1-5, with no clear D. Trimming pared 1 base from V and 1 base from J, leaving 8 bases between. Germline-derived CDR1 and CDR2 are LNHDA and SQIVND (reference sequence). The CDR3 is 15 amino acids. For the CDR3, the DNA is TGTGCCAGTAGTATAGTCCGGACCAGCAATCAGCCCCAGCATTTT. Its protein product is CASSIVRTSNQPQHF. The whole variable domain, remainder taken from reference TRBV19 and TRBJ1-5, is DGGITQSPKYLFRKEGQNVTLSCEQNLNHDAMYWYRQDPGQGLRLIYYSQIVNDFQKGDIAEGYSVSREKKESFPLTVTSAQKNPTAFYLCASSIVRTSNQPQHFGDGTRLSIL.

The chain joins TRBV5-1 to TRBJ2-7, with D possibly TRBD2 on 5 matching bases. CDR1 is SGHRS, CDR2 YFSETQ, per germline. V lost 0 bases and J 1 base, leaving 11 bases between the germline ends. The CDR3 runs to 15 residues. CDR3 sequence: CASSLDRLPSYEQYF. As DNA, the CDR3 is TGCGCCAGCAGCTTGGATAGACTACCGTCCTACGAGCAGTACTTC.

The chain recombines TRBV2 with TRBJ2-7; D unclear. CDR1 is SNHLY, CDR2 FYNNEI, per germline. With 9 bases removed from V and 3 bases from J, the gap between germline ends came to 12 bases. The CDR3 covers 12 residues. CDR3 DNA: TGTGCCAGTGGGGTGGGGTACTACGAGCAGTACTTC. It translates to CASGVGYYEQYF.

CDR3 protein: CASTPWDSTNEKLFF. Written as DNA, the CDR3 is TGTGCCAGCACTCCATGGGATTCAACTAATGAAAAACTGTTTTTT. V gene TRBV6-5 combines with J gene TRBJ1-4; D gene uncertain. V shed 7 bases and J shed 0 bases, with 12 bases lying between them. Per the germline V gene, CDR1 is MNHEY and CDR2 is SVGAGI. The CDR3 sequence is 15 residues long.

The chain links TRBV7-6 to TRBJ2-6; D is unclear. Germline V lookup: CDR1 SGHVS, CDR2 FNYEAQ. This CDR3 has 17 residues. The germline V and J ends were trimmed by 0 bases and 0 bases, with 9 bases remaining between them. CDR3 bases: TGTGCCAGCAGCTTAGCTGTCTCGACCTCTGGGGCCAACGTCCTGACTTTC. Its protein is CASSLAVSTSGANVLTF.